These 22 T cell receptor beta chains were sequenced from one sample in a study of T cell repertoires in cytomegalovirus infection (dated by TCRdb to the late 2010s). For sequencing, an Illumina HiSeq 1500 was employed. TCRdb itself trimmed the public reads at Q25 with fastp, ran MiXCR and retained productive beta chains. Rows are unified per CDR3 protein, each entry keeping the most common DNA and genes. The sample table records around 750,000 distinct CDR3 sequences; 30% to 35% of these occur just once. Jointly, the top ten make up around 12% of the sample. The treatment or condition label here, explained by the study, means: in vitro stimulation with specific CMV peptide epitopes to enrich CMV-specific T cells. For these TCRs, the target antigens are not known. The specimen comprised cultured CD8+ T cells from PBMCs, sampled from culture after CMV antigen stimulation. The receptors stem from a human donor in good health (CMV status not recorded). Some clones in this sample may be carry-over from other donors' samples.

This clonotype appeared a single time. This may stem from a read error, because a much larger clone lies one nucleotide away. The CDR3 bases are TGTGCCAGCAGTTTCCCAGGAGTGAATCAGCCCCAGCATTTT. As protein: CASSFPGVNQPQHF. This chain uses TRBV27 with TRBJ1-5; no reliable D call. From germline, CDR1 is MNHEY and CDR2 SMNVEV (reference sequence). CDR3 length equals 14 residues. Trimming took 3 bases from V and 4 from J, leaving 10 bases between them.

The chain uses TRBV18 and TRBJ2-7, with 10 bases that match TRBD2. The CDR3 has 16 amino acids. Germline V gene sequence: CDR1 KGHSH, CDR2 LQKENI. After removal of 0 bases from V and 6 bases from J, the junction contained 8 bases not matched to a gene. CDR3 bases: TGTGCCAGCTCACCACCGGAGGGACTAGCGTTGGGCGAGCAGTACTTC. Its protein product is CASSPPEGLALGEQYF. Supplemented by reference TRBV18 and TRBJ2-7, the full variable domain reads NAGVMQNPRHLVRRRGQEARLRCSPMKGHSHVYWYRQLPEEGLKFMVYLQKENIIDESGMPKERFSAEFPKEGPSILRIQQVVRGDSAAYFCASSPPEGLALGEQYFGPGTRLTVT.

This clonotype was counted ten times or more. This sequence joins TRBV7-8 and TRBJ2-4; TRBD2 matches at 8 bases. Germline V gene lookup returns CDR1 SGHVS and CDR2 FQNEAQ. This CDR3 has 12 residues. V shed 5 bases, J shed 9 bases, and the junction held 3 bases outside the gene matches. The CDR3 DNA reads TGTGCCAGCAGCCGGGGGGGCGGCATTCAGTACTTC. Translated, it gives CASSRGGGIQYF.

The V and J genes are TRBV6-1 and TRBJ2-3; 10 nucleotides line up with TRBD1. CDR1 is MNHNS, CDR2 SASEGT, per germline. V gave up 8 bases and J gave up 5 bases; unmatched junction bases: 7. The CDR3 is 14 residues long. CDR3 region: CASGGQGREDTQYF. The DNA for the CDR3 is TGTGCCAGCGGGGGACAGGGGAGGGAAGATACGCAGTATTTT.

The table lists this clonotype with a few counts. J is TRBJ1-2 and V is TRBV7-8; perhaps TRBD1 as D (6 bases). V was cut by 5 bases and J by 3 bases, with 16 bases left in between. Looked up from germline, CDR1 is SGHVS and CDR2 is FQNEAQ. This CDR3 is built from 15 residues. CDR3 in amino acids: CASSLFSGAHYGYTF. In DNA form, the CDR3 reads TGTGCCAGCAGCCTATTCTCAGGGGCCCACTATGGCTACACCTTC.

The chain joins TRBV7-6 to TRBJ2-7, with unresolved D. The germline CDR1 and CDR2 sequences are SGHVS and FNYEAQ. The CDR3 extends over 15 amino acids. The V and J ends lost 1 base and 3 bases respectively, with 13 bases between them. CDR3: CASSLEGSSFYEQYF. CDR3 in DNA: TGTGCCAGCAGCTTAGAAGGGTCCTCCTTCTACGAGCAGTACTTC.

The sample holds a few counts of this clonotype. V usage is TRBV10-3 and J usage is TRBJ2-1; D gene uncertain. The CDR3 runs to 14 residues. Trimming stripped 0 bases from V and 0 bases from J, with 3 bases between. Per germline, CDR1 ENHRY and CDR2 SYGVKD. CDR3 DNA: TGTGCCATCAGTGAGTCAGGCTCCTACAATGAGCAGTTCTTC. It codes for CAISESGSYNEQFF.

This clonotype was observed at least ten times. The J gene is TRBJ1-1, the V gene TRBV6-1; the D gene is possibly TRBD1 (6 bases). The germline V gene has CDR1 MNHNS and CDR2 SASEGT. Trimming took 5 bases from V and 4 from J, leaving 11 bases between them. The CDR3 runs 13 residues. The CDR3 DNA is TGTGCCAGCAGTCAACACAGGGTCACTGAAGCTTTCTTT. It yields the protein CASSQHRVTEAFF.

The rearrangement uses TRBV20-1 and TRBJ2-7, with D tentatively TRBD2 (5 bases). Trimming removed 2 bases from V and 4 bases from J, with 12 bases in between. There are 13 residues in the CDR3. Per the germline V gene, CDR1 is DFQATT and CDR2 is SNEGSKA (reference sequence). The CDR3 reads CSARFPEGYEQYF. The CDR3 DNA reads TGCAGTGCTAGATTTCCCGAGGGATACGAGCAGTACTTC.

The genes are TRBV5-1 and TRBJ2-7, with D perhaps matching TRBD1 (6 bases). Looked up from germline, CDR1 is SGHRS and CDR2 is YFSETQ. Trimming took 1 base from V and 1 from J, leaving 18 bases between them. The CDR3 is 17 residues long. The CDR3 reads CASSLFPGHGNSYEQYF. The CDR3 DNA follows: TGCGCCAGCAGCTTGTTCCCGGGACATGGGAATTCCTACGAGCAGTACTTC.

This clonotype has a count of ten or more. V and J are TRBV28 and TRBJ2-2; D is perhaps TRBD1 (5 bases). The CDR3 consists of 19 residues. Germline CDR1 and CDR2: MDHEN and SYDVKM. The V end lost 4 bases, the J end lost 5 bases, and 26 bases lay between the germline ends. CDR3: CASSSVEGVGIVRTGELFF. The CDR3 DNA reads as TGTGCCAGCAGTTCCGTCGAAGGGGTGGGGATCGTGCGAACCGGGGAGCTGTTTTTT.

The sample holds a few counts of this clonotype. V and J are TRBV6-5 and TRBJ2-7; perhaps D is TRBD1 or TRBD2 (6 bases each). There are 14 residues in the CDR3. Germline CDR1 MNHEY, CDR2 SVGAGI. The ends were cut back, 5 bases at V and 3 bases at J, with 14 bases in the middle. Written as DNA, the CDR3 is TGTGCCAGCAGTAGTAGGGGGGAATACTACGAGCAGTACTTC. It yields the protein CASSSRGEYYEQYF.

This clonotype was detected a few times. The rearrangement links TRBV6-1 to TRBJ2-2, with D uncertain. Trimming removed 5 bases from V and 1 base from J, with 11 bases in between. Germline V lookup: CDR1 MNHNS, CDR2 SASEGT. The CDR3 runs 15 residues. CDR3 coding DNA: TGTGCCAGCAGTAGTTGGCAGGAGAACACCGGGGAGCTGTTTTTT. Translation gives CASSSWQENTGELFF.

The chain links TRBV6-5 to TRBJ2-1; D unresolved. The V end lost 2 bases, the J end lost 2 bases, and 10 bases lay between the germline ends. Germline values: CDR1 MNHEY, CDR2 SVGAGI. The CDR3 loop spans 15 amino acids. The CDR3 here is CASSYEQSTYNEQFF. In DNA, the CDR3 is TGTGCCAGCAGTTACGAACAGTCCACCTACAATGAGCAGTTCTTC.

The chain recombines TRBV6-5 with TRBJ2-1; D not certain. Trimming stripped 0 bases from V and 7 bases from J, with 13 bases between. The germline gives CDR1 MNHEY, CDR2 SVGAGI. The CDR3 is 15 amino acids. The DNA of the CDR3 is TGTGCCAGCAGTTACTCCGCGCTTAAAATTAATGAGCAGTTCTTC. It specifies CASSYSALKINEQFF.

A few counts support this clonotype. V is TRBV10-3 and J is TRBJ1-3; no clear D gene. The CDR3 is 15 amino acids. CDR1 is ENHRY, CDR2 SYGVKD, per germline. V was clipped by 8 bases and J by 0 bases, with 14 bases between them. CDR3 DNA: TGTGCCATCGGAGGGTTAGGAGGCTCTGGAAACACCATATATTTT. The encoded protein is CAIGGLGGSGNTIYF.

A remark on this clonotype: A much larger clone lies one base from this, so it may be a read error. The CDR3 protein is CASSLADRAYGYAF. The CDR3 bases are TGTGCCAGCAGCTTAGCGGACAGGGCTTATGGCTACGCCTTC. The rearrangement joins TRBV7-8 to TRBJ1-2, with 8 bases lining up with TRBD1. The CDR3 has 14 amino acids. Germline V gene lookup returns CDR1 SGHVS and CDR2 FQNEAQ.

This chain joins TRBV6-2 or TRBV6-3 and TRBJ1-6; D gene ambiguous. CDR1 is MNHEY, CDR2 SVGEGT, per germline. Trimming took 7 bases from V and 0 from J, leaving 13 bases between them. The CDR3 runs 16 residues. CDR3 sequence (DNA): TGTGCCAGCACCCCGGACGGGAGCTCCTATAATTCACCCCTCCACTTT. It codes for CASTPDGSSYNSPLHF.

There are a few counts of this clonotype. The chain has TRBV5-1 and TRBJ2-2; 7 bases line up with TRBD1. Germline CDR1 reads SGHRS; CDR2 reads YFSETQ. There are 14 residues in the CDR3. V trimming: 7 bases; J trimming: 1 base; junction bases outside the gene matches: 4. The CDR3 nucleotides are TGCGCCAGCTTTGGGACAGTGAACACCGGGGAGCTGTTTTTT. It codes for CASFGTVNTGELFF.

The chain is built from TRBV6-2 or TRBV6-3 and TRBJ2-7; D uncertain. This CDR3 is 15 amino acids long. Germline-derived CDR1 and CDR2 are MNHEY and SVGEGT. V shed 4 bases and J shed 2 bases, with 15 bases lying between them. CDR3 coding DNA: TGTGCCAGCAGTTCCCGCCCCGGCCTGACCTACGAGCAGTACGTC. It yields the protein CASSSRPGLTYEQYV.

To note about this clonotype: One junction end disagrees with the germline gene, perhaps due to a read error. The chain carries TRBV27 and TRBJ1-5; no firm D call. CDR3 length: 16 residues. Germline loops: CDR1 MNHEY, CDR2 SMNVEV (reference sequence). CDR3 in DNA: TGTGCCAGCAATTTATCGGCAGATTATAGCAATCAGCCCCAGCATTTT. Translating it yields CASNLSADYSNQPQHF.

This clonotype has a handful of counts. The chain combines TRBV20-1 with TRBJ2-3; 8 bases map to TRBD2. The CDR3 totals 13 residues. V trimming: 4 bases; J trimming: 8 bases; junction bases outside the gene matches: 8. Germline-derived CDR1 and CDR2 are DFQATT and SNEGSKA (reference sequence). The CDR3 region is CSAIAGFLGTQYF. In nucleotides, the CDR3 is TGCAGTGCTATAGCGGGGTTTTTAGGTACGCAGTATTTT.